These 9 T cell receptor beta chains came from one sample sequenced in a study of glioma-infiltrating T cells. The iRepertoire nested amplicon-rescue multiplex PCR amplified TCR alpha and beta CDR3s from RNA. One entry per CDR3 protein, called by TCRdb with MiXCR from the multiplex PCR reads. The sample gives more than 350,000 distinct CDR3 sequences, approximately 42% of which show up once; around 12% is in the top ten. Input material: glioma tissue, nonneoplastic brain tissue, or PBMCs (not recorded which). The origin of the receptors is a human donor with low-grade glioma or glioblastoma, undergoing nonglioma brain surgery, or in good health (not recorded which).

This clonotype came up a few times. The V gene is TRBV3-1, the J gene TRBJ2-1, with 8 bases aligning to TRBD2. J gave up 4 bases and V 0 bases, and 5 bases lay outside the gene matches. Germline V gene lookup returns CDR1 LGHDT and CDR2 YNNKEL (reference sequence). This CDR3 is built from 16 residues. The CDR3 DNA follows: TGTGCCAGCAGCCAAGAGAAGCTAGCGGGTTACAATGAGCAGTTCTTC. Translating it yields CASSQEKLAGYNEQFF.

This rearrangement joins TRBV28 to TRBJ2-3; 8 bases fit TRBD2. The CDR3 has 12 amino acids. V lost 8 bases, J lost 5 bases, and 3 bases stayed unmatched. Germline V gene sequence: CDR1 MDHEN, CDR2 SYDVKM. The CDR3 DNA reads TGTGCCAGCCGCGGGGGGCGAGATACGCAGTATTTT. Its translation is CASRGGRDTQYF.

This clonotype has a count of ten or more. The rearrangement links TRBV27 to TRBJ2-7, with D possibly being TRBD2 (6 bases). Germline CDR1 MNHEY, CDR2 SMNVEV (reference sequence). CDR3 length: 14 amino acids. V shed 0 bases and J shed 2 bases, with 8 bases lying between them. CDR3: CASSLSAGTYEQYF. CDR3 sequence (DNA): TGTGCCAGCAGTTTATCGGCGGGGACCTACGAGCAGTACTTC.

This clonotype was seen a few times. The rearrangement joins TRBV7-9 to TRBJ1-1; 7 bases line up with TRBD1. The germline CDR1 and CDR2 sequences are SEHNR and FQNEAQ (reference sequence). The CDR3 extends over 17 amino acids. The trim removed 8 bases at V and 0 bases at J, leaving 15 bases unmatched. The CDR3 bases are TGTGCCAGCGCGTCCCGGGACAGTTCTGAAATGAACACTGAAGCTTTCTTT. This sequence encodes CASASRDSSEMNTEAFF.

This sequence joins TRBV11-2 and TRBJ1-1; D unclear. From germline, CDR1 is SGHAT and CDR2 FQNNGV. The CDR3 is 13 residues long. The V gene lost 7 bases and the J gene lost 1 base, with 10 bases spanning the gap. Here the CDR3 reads CASTIMGNTEAFF. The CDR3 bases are TGTGCCAGCACCATCATGGGGAACACTGAAGCTTTCTTT.

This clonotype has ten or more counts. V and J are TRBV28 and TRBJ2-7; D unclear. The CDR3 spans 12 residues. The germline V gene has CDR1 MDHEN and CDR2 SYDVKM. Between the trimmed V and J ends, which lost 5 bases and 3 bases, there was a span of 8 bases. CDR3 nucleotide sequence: TGTGCCAGCAGTCTAGACAACTACGAGCAGTACTTC. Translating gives CASSLDNYEQYF.

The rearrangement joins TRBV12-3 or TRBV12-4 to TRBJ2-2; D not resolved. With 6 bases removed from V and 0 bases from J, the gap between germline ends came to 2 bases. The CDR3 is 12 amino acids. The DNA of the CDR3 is TGTGCCAGCAGGCCGAACACCGGGGAGCTGTTTTTT. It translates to CASRPNTGELFF.

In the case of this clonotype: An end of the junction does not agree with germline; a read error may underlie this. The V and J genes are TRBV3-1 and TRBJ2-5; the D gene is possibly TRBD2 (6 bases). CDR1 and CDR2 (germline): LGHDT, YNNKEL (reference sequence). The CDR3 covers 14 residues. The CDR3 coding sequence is TGTGCCAGCGGCCAAGATCTCGGGAGAGAGACCCAGTACTTC. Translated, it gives CASGQDLGRETQYF.

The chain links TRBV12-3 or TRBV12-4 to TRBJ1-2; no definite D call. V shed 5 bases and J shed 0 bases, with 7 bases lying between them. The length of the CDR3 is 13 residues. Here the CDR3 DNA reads TGTGCCAGCAGTGCCGGGACTAACTATGGCTACACCTTC. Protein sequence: CASSAGTNYGYTF.